This TCR beta chain was identified during a study of blood T cell repertoires in COVID-19. Study background: Material from acute and convalescent COVID-19 was sourced from the United States, Italy and Spain. The cDNA or gDNA used as material had been derived from T cells, B-cell-depleted T cells, or PBMCs.

The authors' processing: Reference gene primer amplification gave estimated nucleated cell counts. Clones were read by immunoSEQ multiplex PCR, and TCRdb kept only the in-frame ones, dropping some. V and J calls plus clone size are reproduced from that table; the DNA served to infer D and trimming. The sample lists 85,000 to 95,000 clones, 86% occurring once. Germline-derived CDR1 and CDR2 are SGHAT and FQNNGV. This CDR3 is built from 16 residues. V lost 4 bases, J lost 2 bases, and 10 bases stayed unmatched. The receptor was derived from a woman older than 75 with acute or convalescent COVID-19. This chain joins TRBV11-2 and TRBJ2-7, with TRBD1 matching over 8 bases. The sample comprised peripheral blood. The CDR3 DNA sequence: TGTGCCAGCAGCTCCTCGGACAGGGTGGGTCCCTACGAGCAGTACTTC. As protein: CASSSSDRVGPYEQYF.